One and the same sample provided the 19 T cell receptor beta chains below, sequenced in a study of T cells in Graves' hyperthyroidism and ophthalmopathy. Amplified TCR beta CDR3 regions came from RNA transcripts. TCR CDR3 regions were first amplified by RT-PCR with HTBI primers. TCRdb itself ran the multiplex PCR reads through MiXCR, one entry per CDR3 protein. Of approximately 400,000 distinct CDR3 sequences listed, roughly 15% were seen once; the top ten hold around 19%. Material: blood. The receptors stem from a woman aged 25 to 39 with Graves' ophthalmopathy.

This clonotype appeared many times. The chain is built from TRBV6-2 or TRBV6-3 and TRBJ1-1; perhaps TRBD1 as D (6 bases). The V gene's germline CDR1 is MNHEY and CDR2 SVGEGT. V gave up 4 bases and J gave up 0 bases, with 12 bases separating them. This CDR3 contains 15 residues. CDR3: CASSSYRDMNTEAFF. In nucleotides, the CDR3 is TGTGCCAGCAGTTCCTACCGGGACATGAACACTGAAGCTTTCTTT.

The sample holds many counts of this clonotype. The chain recombines TRBV13 with TRBJ2-1; no reliable D call. The V gene's germline CDR1 is PRHDT and CDR2 FYEKMQ (reference sequence). Trimming cost V 2 bases and J 1 base, with 3 bases left between them. The CDR3 is 13 residues long. CDR3 DNA sequence: TGTGCCAGCAGCTTAATTTCCTACAATGAGCAGTTCTTC. Protein product: CASSLISYNEQFF.

This clonotype was observed at least ten times. This chain uses TRBV20-1 with TRBJ1-3, with D uncertain. CDR1 and CDR2 (germline): DFQATT, SNEGSKA (reference sequence). CDR3 size: 14 residues. The CDR3 DNA reads TGCAGGGGGAGGATCACGTCTTCTGGAAACACCATATATTTT. Translated: CRGRITSSGNTIYF.

This clonotype has at least ten counts. V is TRBV6-1 and J is TRBJ1-5; 10 nucleotides agree with TRBD1. Germline values: CDR1 MNHNS, CDR2 SASEGT. V lost 6 bases to trimming and J lost 6 bases; unmatched junction nucleotides: 8. This CDR3 is built from 15 residues. The CDR3 sequence is CASSPGTGVGQPQHF. The CDR3 DNA follows: TGTGCCAGCAGCCCCGGGACAGGGGTGGGTCAGCCCCAGCATTTT.

This clonotype was detected many times. The chain uses TRBV12-3 or TRBV12-4 and TRBJ2-3; D gene ambiguous. The CDR3 runs 13 residues. V was clipped by 1 base and J by 8 bases, with 10 bases between them. As DNA, the CDR3 is TGTGCCAGCAGTTTAGTTAGTTCAGGTACGCAGTATTTT. It is translated as CASSLVSSGTQYF.

This clonotype was observed at least ten times. This rearrangement joins TRBV7-9 to TRBJ2-1; tentatively, D is TRBD1 or TRBD2 (6 bases each). V was shortened by 1 base and J by 6 bases, with 10 bases between the two germline ends. The CDR3 length is 14 residues. Germline V CDR1 and CDR2: SEHNR, FQNEAQ (reference sequence). CDR3 loop: CASSLGGASNEQFF. CDR3 DNA: TGTGCCAGCAGCTTAGGGGGGGCCAGCAATGAGCAGTTCTTC.

Only a few counts were recorded for this clonotype. The rearrangement uses TRBV15 and TRBJ2-1; D could derive from TRBD1 or TRBD2 (5 bases each). The germline gives CDR1 LNHNV, CDR2 YYDKDF (reference sequence). Between the trimmed V and J ends, which lost 3 bases and 10 bases, there was a span of 19 bases. CDR3 length equals 15 residues. CDR3 in amino acids: CATSSSGHWDGEQFF. Here the CDR3 DNA reads TGTGCCACCAGCAGTTCGGGGCATTGGGACGGGGAGCAGTTCTTC.

This clonotype has ten or more counts. The chain links TRBV7-9 to TRBJ2-3, with 11 bases lining up with TRBD2. The CDR3 runs to 17 residues. Losses at the gene ends were 3 bases for V and 5 bases for J; bases not matched to a gene: 10. Germline CDR1 reads SEHNR; CDR2 reads FQNEAQ (reference sequence). In DNA form, the CDR3 reads TGTGCCAGCAGCTTCTTGGCTAGCGGGGGGTTTGGAGATACGCAGTATTTT. Encoded protein: CASSFLASGGFGDTQYF.

This clonotype was found many times. The chain links TRBV20-1 to TRBJ2-7; tentatively, D is TRBD1 (6 bases). V lost 3 bases and J lost 7, with 22 bases in between. The CDR3 has 15 amino acids. Germline V gives CDR1 DFQATT, CDR2 SNEGSKA (reference sequence). The CDR3 here is CSAREQGPLSREQYF. The CDR3 DNA reads as TGCAGTGCTAGGGAACAGGGCCCTCTGAGTCGGGAGCAGTACTTC.

The rearrangement links TRBV20-1 to TRBJ2-2; 10 bases are shared with TRBD1. The CDR3 totals 15 residues. The trim removed 8 bases at V and 2 bases at J, leaving 8 bases unmatched. Germline-derived CDR1 and CDR2 are DFQATT and SNEGSKA (reference sequence). The chain's CDR3 is CSSYGQGDNTGELFF. CDR3 DNA sequence: TGCAGTTCCTATGGACAGGGGGATAACACCGGGGAGCTGTTTTTT.

V gene TRBV4-1 combines with J gene TRBJ2-3, with 8 nucleotides matching TRBD2. Germline loops: CDR1 MGHRA, CDR2 YSYEKL. The CDR3 contains 17 residues. The ends lost 1 base at V and 5 bases at J; junction bases unmatched: 11. In DNA, the CDR3 is TGCGCCAGCAGCCAAGCGGGGGGGCCGAGGTTTAAAGATACGCAGTATTTT. This codes for CASSQAGGPRFKDTQYF.

This clonotype has at least ten counts. The chain recombines TRBV20-1 with TRBJ2-2, with D possibly TRBD2 on 7 matching bases. This CDR3 is 16 amino acids long. Trimming cost V 6 bases and J 0 bases, with 17 bases left between them. Germline CDR1 DFQATT, CDR2 SNEGSKA (reference sequence). The CDR3 nucleotides read TGCAGTGCAAACCGACCGGGGGGCACGAACACCGGGGAGCTGTTTTTT. Protein: CSANRPGGTNTGELFF.

This clonotype was seen more than once but under ten times. This chain uses TRBV7-9 with TRBJ1-2; possible D gene TRBD1, 6 bases. Trimming took 5 bases from V and 5 from J, leaving 15 bases between them. This CDR3 comprises 14 residues. Germline CDR1 SEHNR, CDR2 FQNEAQ (reference sequence). This CDR3 is CASSMQTGAYGYTF. In DNA, the CDR3 is TGTGCCAGCAGCATGCAGACGGGGGCTTATGGCTACACCTTC.

The V and J genes are TRBV7-9 and TRBJ2-7; D perhaps matches TRBD1 (6 bases). Trimming left V 3 bases short and J 6 bases short, with 12 bases between. This CDR3 region has 13 residues. The V gene's germline CDR1 is SEHNR and CDR2 FQNEAQ (reference sequence). The CDR3: CASSLSGVSEQYF. In nucleotides, the CDR3 is TGTGCCAGCAGCTTGTCAGGGGTAAGCGAGCAGTACTTC.

This clonotype was seen repeatedly, ten times or more. The rearrangement joins TRBV18 to TRBJ1-1, with D perhaps matching TRBD1 (5 bases). Germline V gene lookup returns CDR1 KGHSH and CDR2 LQKENI. This CDR3 has 15 residues. V lost 5 bases and J lost 1, with 14 bases in between. CDR3 DNA: TGTGCCAGCTCATCCGGGGGGGGTTGGAACACTGAAGCTTTCTTT. Translated: CASSSGGGWNTEAFF.

This chain connects TRBV20-1 to TRBJ2-7, with D maybe TRBD1 (5 bases). The germline V gene encodes CDR1 DFQATT and CDR2 SNEGSKA (reference sequence). This CDR3 region has 15 residues. V lost 2 bases, J lost 2 bases, and 16 bases lay in between. CDR3 loop: CSARPKQAKTYEQYF. CDR3 DNA: TGCAGTGCTAGACCTAAACAGGCCAAAACCTACGAGCAGTACTTC.

The chain employs TRBV7-9 and TRBJ2-3; possibly TRBD2 for D (7 bases). Germline lookup yields CDR1 SEHNR and CDR2 FQNEAQ (reference sequence). This CDR3 is built from 18 residues. The V and J ends lost 3 bases and 3 bases respectively, with 22 bases between them. The chain's CDR3 is CASSFRRTGGRVTDTQYF. The CDR3 region has the DNA TGTGCCAGCAGCTTCCGACGAACGGGGGGCAGGGTAACAGATACGCAGTATTTT.

In this sample, this clonotype turned up many times. This chain links TRBV28 with TRBJ2-7; D gene unclear. The V and J ends lost 2 bases and 2 bases respectively, with 10 bases between them. The V gene's germline CDR1 is MDHEN and CDR2 SYDVKM. This CDR3 comprises 14 residues. The DNA of the CDR3 is TGTGCCAGCAGTTTAAGGCAGAGACCCTACGAGCAGTACTTC. Its protein product is CASSLRQRPYEQYF.

This clonotype was seen at least ten times. The chain couples TRBV20-1 to TRBJ2-5, with 7 nucleotides matching TRBD2. Per the germline V gene, CDR1 is DFQATT and CDR2 is SNEGSKA (reference sequence). The length of the CDR3 is 15 residues. V lost 6 bases to trimming and J lost 2 bases; unmatched junction nucleotides: 12. The CDR3 DNA reads TGCAGTGCCCGCCTTTTTGGACTAGAGCAAGAGACCCAGTACTTC. This translates into CSARLFGLEQETQYF.